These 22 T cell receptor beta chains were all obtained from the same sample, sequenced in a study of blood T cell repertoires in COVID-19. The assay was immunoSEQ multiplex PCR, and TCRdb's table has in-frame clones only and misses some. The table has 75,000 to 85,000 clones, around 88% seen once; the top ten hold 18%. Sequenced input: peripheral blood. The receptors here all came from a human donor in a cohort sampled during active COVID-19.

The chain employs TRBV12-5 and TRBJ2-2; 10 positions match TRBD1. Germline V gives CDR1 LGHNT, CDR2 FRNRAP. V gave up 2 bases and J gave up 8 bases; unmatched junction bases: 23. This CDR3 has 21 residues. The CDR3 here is CASGLRVGTGEKGVHPGELFF. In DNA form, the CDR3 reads TGTGCTAGTGGTTTGAGGGTCGGGACAGGGGAGAAGGGGGTCCACCCAGGGGAGCTGTTTTTT.

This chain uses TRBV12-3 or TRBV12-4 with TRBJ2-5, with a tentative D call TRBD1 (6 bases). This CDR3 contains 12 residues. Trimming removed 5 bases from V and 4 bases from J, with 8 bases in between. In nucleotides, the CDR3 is TGTGCCAGCAGTCCAGGGGCAGAGACCCAGTACTTC. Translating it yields CASSPGAETQYF.

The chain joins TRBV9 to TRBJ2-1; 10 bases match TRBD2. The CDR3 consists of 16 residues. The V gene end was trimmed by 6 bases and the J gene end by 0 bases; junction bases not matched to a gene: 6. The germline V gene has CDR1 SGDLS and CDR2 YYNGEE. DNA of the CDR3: TGTGCCAGCACATCCGGGACTAGCGTCTCCTACAATGAGCAGTTCTTC. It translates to CASTSGTSVSYNEQFF.

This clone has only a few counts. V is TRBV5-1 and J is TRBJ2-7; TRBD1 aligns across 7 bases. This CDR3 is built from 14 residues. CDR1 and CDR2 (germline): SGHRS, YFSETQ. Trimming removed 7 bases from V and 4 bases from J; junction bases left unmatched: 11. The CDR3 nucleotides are TGCGCCAGCTGTTTGTGGGACAGACCTTACGAGCAGTACTTC. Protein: CASCLWDRPYEQYF.

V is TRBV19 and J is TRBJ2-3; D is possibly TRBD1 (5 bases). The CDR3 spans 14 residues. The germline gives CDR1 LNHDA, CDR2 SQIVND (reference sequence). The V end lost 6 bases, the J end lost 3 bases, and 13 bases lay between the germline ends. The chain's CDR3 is CASRGRELTDTQYF. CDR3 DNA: TGTGCCAGTAGAGGCAGGGAATTAACAGATACGCAGTATTTT.

CDR3 DNA sequence: TGTGCCAGCTCAGCAAACAGGGTCCCCGTCCTCCACTTT. The encoded protein is CASSANRVPVLHF. The rearrangement joins TRBV18 to TRBJ1-6; D is possibly TRBD1 (6 bases). Trimming removed 5 bases from V and 15 bases from J, with 17 bases in between. CDR1 is KGHSH and CDR2 is LQKENI in the germline V gene. The CDR3 runs 13 residues.

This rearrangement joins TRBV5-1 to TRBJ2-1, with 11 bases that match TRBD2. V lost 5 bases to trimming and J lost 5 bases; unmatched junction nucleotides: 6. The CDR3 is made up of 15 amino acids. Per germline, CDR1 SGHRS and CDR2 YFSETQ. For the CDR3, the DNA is TGCGCCAGCAGACAACTAGCGGGGGCCAACAATGAGCAGTTCTTC. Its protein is CASRQLAGANNEQFF.

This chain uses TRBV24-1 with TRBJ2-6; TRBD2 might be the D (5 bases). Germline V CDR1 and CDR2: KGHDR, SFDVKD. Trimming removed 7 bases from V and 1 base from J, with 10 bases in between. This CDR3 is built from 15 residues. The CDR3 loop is CATSGGLSGANVLTF. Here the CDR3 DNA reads TGTGCCACCAGCGGAGGACTTTCTGGGGCCAACGTCCTGACTTTC.

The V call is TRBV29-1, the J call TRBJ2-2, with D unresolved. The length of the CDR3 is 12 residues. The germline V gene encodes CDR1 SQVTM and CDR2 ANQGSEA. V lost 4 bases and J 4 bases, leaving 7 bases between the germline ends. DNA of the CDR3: TGCAGCGTTGGGGCTCCCACCGGGGAGCTGTTTTTT. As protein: CSVGAPTGELFF.

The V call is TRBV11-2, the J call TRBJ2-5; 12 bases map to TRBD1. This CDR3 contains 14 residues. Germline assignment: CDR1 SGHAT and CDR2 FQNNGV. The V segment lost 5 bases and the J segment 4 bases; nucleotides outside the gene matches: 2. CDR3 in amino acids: CASSRDRGRETQYF. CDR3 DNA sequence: TGTGCCAGCAGCAGGGACAGGGGGCGAGAGACCCAGTACTTC.

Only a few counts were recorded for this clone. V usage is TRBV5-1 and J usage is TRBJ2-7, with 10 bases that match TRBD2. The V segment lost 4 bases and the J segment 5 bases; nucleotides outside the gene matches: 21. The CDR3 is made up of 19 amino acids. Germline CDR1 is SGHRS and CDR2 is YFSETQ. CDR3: CASSPLLAGRANRLDEQYF. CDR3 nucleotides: TGCGCCAGCAGCCCCTTACTAGCGGGGCGGGCTAACCGTCTAGACGAGCAGTACTTC.

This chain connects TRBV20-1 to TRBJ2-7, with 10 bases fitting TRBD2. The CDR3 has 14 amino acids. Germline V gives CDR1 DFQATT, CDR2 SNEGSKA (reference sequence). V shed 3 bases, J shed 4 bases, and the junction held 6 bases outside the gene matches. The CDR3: CSASVSSGSYEQYF. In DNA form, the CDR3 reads TGCAGTGCTAGTGTGTCTAGCGGGAGTTACGAGCAGTACTTC.

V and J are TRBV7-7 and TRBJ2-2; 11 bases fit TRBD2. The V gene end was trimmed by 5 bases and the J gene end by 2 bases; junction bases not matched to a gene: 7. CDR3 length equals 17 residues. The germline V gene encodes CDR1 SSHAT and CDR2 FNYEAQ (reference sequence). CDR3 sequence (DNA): TGTGCCAGCAGCACAAGGACTAGCGGGCATAACACCGGGGAGCTGTTTTTT. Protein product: CASSTRTSGHNTGELFF.

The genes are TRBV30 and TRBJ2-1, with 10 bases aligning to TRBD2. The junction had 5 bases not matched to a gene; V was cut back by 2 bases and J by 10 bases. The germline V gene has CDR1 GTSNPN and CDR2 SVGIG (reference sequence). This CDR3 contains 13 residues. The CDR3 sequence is CAWSSGGAREQFF. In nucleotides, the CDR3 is TGTGCCTGGAGTAGCGGGGGGGCCCGAGAGCAGTTCTTC.

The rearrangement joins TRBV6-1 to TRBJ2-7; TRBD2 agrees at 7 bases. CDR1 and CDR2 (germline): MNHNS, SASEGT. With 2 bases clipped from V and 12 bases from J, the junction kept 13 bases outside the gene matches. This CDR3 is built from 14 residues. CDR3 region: CASSEFTRGSMLYF. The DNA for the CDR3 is TGTGCCAGCAGTGAATTCACTCGCGGGAGTATGCTGTACTTC.

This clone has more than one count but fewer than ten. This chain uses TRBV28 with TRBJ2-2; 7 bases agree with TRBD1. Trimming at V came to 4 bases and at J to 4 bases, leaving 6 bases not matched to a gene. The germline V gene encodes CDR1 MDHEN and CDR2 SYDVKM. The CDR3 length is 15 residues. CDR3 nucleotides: TGTGCCAGCAGTTCCTACAGGGGCTTCACCGGGGAGCTGTTTTTT. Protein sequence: CASSSYRGFTGELFF.

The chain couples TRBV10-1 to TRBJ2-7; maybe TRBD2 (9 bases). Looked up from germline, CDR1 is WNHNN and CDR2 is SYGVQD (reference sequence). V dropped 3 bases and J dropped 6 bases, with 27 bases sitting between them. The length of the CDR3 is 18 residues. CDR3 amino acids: CASSEGLAGDRGFSEQYF. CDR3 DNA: TGCGCCAGCAGTGAAGGTTTAGCGGGAGACAGGGGTTTTTCCGAGCAGTACTTC.

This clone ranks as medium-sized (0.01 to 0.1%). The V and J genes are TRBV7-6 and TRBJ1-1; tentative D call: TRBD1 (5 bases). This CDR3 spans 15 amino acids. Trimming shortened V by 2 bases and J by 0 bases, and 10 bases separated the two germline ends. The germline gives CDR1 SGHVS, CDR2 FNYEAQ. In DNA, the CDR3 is TGTGCCAGCAGCTTAATGGGGGAGGTGAACACTGAAGCTTTCTTT. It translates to CASSLMGEVNTEAFF.

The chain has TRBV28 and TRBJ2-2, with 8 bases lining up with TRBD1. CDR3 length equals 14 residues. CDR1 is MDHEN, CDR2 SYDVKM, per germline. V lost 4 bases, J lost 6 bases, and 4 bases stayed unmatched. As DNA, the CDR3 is TGTGCCAGCAGTTGGACAGGGCTGTCCGGGGAGCTGTTTTTT. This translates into CASSWTGLSGELFF. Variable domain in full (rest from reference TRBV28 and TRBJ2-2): DVKVTQSSRYLVKRTGEKVFLECVQDMDHENMFWYRQDPGLGLRLIYFSYDVKMKEKGDIPEGYSVSREKKERFSLILESASTNQTSMYLCASSWTGLSGELFFGEGSRLTVL.

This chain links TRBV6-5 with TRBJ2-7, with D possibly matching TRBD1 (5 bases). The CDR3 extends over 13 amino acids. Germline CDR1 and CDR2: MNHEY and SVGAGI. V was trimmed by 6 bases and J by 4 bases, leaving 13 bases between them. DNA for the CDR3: TGTGCCAGCAGACAAAACAGGTTTTACGAGCAGTACTTC. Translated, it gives CASRQNRFYEQYF.

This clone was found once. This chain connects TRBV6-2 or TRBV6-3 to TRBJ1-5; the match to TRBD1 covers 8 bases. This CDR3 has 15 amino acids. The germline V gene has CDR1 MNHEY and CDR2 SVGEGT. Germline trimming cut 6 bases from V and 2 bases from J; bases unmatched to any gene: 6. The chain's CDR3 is CASSSGGGGNQPQHF. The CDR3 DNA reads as TGTGCCAGCAGCTCAGGGGGCGGCGGCAATCAGCCCCAGCATTTT.

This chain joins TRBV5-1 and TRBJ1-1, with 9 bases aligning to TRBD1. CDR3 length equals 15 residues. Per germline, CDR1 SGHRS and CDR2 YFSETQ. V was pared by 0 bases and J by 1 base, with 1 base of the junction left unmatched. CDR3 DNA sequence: TGCGCCAGCAGCTTGGGGACAGGGGAGAACACTGAAGCTTTCTTT. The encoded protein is CASSLGTGENTEAFF. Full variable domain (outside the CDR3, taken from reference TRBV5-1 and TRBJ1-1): KAGVTQTPRYLIKTRGQQVTLSCSPISGHRSVSWYQQTPGQGLQFLFEYFSETQRNKGNFPGRFSGRQFSNSRSEMNVSTLELGDSALYLCASSLGTGENTEAFFGQGTRLTVV.